The rows below give T cell receptor beta chains drawn from one sample of a study of T cells in Graves' hyperthyroidism and ophthalmopathy. TCRdb fed the multiplex PCR reads into MiXCR, producing one record per CDR3 protein. The sample has about 200,000 distinct CDR3 sequences, 17% seen once. Sequenced input: blood. Every receptor here comes from a man aged 50 to 59 with Graves' hyperthyroidism. Each CDR3 is given with its conserved first and last residue. Fields, in order: J gene, clone size, D gene, V gene, CDR3 DNA, CDR3 protein. A D gene is named only where the DNA matches it firmly. Clone size, where shown, is once, few, many, or a class for clones that have expanded.

TRBJ2-3	many	TRBD1	TRBV28	TGTGCCAGCACCGGGACAGGGGGGCGAAGACGCACAGATACGCAGTATTTT	CASTGTGGRRRTDTQYF
TRBJ2-3	few	TRBD2	TRBV5-1	TGCGCCAGCAGCGTAGCGGGTACAGATACGCAGTATTTT	CASSVAGTDTQYF
TRBJ2-1	few	TRBD2	TRBV6-1	TGTGCCAGCAGCGACACATCAGCGGGAGTAGATAATGAGCAGTTCTTC	CASSDTSAGVDNEQFF
TRBJ2-1	many	TRBD2	TRBV20-1	TGCAGTGCTAGAGGCCTTAGCGGGAGGGCTATAGAGGTCAATGAGCAGTTCTTC	CSARGLSGRAIEVNEQFF
TRBJ2-3	many	.	TRBV6-2/TRBV6-3	TGTGCCAGCCATACTTATGGATTATTCACAGATACGCAGTATTTT	CASHTYGLFTDTQYF
TRBJ1-1	many	.	TRBV6-5	TGTGCCAGCAGTTACTCGTTGGGGACTGAAGCTTTCTTT	CASSYSLGTEAFF
TRBJ2-7	few	TRBD2	TRBV29-1	TGCAGCGCCTCTCCGGGACTAGGGGGCTACGAGCAGTACTTC	CSASPGLGGYEQYF
TRBJ2-1	.	TRBD2	TRBV6-2/TRBV6-3	TGTGCCAGCAGTCTGCTAGCGGGAGATCCCAATGAGCAGTTCTTC	CASSLLAGDPNEQFF
TRBJ1-4	.	TRBD1	TRBV7-2	TGTGCCAGCAGCCTTGACAGGGGTGGAGGTGAAAAACTGTTTTTT	CASSLDRGGGEKLFF
TRBJ1-5	.	.	TRBV2	TGTGCCAGCAGTGGGAGGACGGTCGGCCCCCAGCATTTT	CASSGRTVGPQHF
TRBJ1-1	.	TRBD1	TRBV12-3/TRBV12-4	TGTGCCAGCAATTCATCATTGGACAGGATATTT	CASNSSLDRIF
TRBJ2-7	.	.	TRBV4-1	TGCGCCAGCAGCCTCCGGGCCCAGGCATCCTACGAGCAGTACTTC	CASSLRAQASYEQYF
TRBJ1-5	.	TRBD1	TRBV18	TGTGCCAGCTCCCCGGACAGGGGATCACGCAATCAGCCCCAGCATTTT	CASSPDRGSRNQPQHF
TRBJ2-5	.	.	TRBV20-1	TGCAGTGCTTGGGACAGGGGGGTGCTAGCGGGAGGTGGGGAGACCCAGTACTTC	CSAWDRGVLAGGGETQYF
TRBJ2-5	few	TRBD2	TRBV20-1	TGCAGTGCGCCCCTAGCGGGACGGGAGACCCAGTACTTC	CSAPLAGRETQYF
TRBJ1-1	many	.	TRBV7-9	TGTGCCAGCAGCTTAGACAGTGGTGACACTGAAGCTTTCTTT	CASSLDSGDTEAFF
TRBJ2-7	many	TRBD2	TRBV5-6	TGTGCCAGCAGCCGAGGGACTAGCGGGATCCACGAGCAGTACTTC	CASSRGTSGIHEQYF
TRBJ2-6	few	TRBD1	TRBV6-2/TRBV6-3	TGTGCCAGCAGCTACAATGCGCTCCGACAGGGGTCCGGTCGGGCCAACGTCCTGACTTTC	CASSYNALRQGSGRANVLTF
TRBJ2-3	many	.	TRBV12-3/TRBV12-4	TGTGCCAGCAGTTTAAGAAGGGGTCTCACAGATACGCAGTATTTT	CASSLRRGLTDTQYF
TRBJ1-3	.	.	TRBV12-3/TRBV12-4	TGTGCCATCAGTGAGTCAAGGGGGATCTCTGACACCATATATTTT	CAISESRGISDTIYF
TRBJ2-3	many	TRBD1	TRBV13	TGTGCCAGCAGCATATACAGGGGGGACAGCACAGATACGCAGTATTTT	CASSIYRGDSTDTQYF
TRBJ2-7	many	.	TRBV7-2	TGTGCCAGCAGCCCTCGGCTCGGGGCGGCATACGAGCAGTACTTC	CASSPRLGAAYEQYF
TRBJ1-3	.	.	TRBV5-5	TGTGCCAGCAGGGGGCCACGGGGCTCTGGAAACACCATATATTTT	CASRGPRGSGNTIYF
TRBJ2-1	many	TRBD2	TRBV3-1	TGTGCCAGCAGCTCCTCGTTGCTAGCGGCAGAGCAGTTCTTC	CASSSSLLAAEQFF
TRBJ2-3	.	.	TRBV14	TGTGCCAGCAGCCAAAAGTATAAGCGCCCCGCCACAGATACGCAGTATTTT	CASSQKYKRPATDTQYF
TRBJ2-7	many	.	TRBV28	TGTGCCAGTCGGGCGGGGGAGCAGTACTTC	CASRAGEQYF
TRBJ2-3	.	.	TRBV20-1	TGCAGTGCTAGAGCCTTCGGGGTGCGGGGCACAGATACGCAGTATTTT	CSARAFGVRGTDTQYF
TRBJ1-1	many	TRBD1	TRBV28	TGTGCCAGCAGGACGGCCGGGACAGGGGTTGTGGACACTGAAGCTTTCTTT	CASRTAGTGVVDTEAFF
TRBJ2-7	many	.	TRBV7-2	TGTGCCAGCAGCTTTATAGACAGGCCGAGTGGGCAGTACTTC	CASSFIDRPSGQYF
TRBJ1-5	.	.	TRBV15	TGTGCCACCAGCAGAGATCTATCTCAGCCCCAGCATTTT	CATSRDLSQPQHF
TRBJ1-6	few	.	TRBV30	TGTGCCGGACGGTCATTACGGGGTTCACCCCTCCACTTT	CAGRSLRGSPLHF
TRBJ2-7	.	.	TRBV6-5	TGTGCCAGCAGTTACAGTATCGGCCTAGCTGACGAGCAGTACTTC	CASSYSIGLADEQYF
TRBJ1-6	.	.	TRBV7-8	TGTGCCAGCAGCCAAAGGGGCAGGACCTGGAATTCACCCCTCCACTTT	CASSQRGRTWNSPLHF
TRBJ2-1	.	TRBD2	TRBV10-3	TGTGCCATCAGTGAGTCAGGTAGCGGGATAAACAATGAGCAGTTCTTC	CAISESGSGINNEQFF
TRBJ2-5	many	.	TRBV5-5	TGTGCCAGCAGCTTGGTGCCGGCGGTAACGTACCAAGAGACCCAGTACTTC	CASSLVPAVTYQETQYF
TRBJ2-7	many	.	TRBV29-1	TGCAGCGTTCGGCGGGGCGACGGCTCCTACGAGCAGTACTTC	CSVRRGDGSYEQYF
TRBJ1-5	few	.	TRBV28	TGTGCCAGCAGTATCCATCAGGGGATTAGCAATCAGCCCCAGCATTTT	CASSIHQGISNQPQHF
TRBJ2-2	few	.	TRBV27	TGTGCCAGCAGTGTCGCGGTTACCGGGGAGCTGTTTTTT	CASSVAVTGELFF
TRBJ2-6	.	.	TRBV5-6	TGTGCCAGCAGCCCACCAAAAGGAGCGAGGCCCTCTGGGGCCAACGTCCTGACTTTC	CASSPPKGARPSGANVLTF
TRBJ2-1	many	.	TRBV5-1	TGCGCCAGCAGCTTGGTAAGACAGTTGTACAATGAGCAGTTCTTC	CASSLVRQLYNEQFF
TRBJ2-7	.	.	TRBV18	TGTGCCAGCTCACCACGACCAAAATTCGGGGAGCTCACAATATACGAGCAGTACTTC	CASSPRPKFGELTIYEQYF
TRBJ1-5	many	.	TRBV13	TGTGCCAGCAGCCCTGGAGGGCAGCAGCCCCAGCATTTT	CASSPGGQQPQHF
TRBJ2-5	many	.	TRBV12-3/TRBV12-4	TGTGCCAGCTCTTGGGGCCAAGAGACCCAGTACTTC	CASSWGQETQYF
TRBJ1-1	few	TRBD1	TRBV4-1	TGCGCCAGCAGCCAGACAGGGAAAATGAACACTGAAGCTTTCTTT	CASSQTGKMNTEAFF
TRBJ2-2	few	TRBD2	TRBV5-1	TGCGCCAGCAGGGCGGGGGGCACCGGGGAGCTGTTTTTT	CASRAGGTGELFF
TRBJ2-5	few	.	TRBV4-2	TGTGCCAGCAGCCAAGATTCGGGGGAGACCCAGTACTTC	CASSQDSGETQYF
TRBJ2-7	.	.	TRBV2	TGTGCCAGCAGTGTAGACGCGTCTTCCTACGAGCAGTACTTC	CASSVDASSYEQYF
TRBJ2-2	many	.	TRBV13	TGTGCCAGCAGCTTAGATGGGGATAGCGGACCCCTTCCGAACACCGGGGAGCTGTTTTTT	CASSLDGDSGPLPNTGELFF
TRBJ2-7	many	.	TRBV28	TGTGCCAGCAGTCTAACTACAAGGGGCGAGCAGTACTTC	CASSLTTRGEQYF
TRBJ2-7	many	.	TRBV20-1	TGCAGTGCTAGAGAGGGGGGCCAGCAGATCTACGAGCAGTACTTC	CSAREGGQQIYEQYF